Listed below are T cell receptor beta chains from one sample, sequenced in a study of shared clonotypes between healthy human individuals. Profiling relied on immunoSEQ multiplex PCR, and the TCRdb table lists in-frame clones only, not all of them. The sample includes some 2,500,000 clones, 80% to 95% seen only once; the top ten take about 0.39%. The sequenced sample consisted of naive CD4+ T cells from PBMCs. These receptors all stem from a man between 18 and 35 years old in good health. Some clones in this sample may be carry-over from other donors' samples. The CDR3 runs from the conserved cysteine through the conserved F or W. D genes are given only for firm matches. The size entry is marked missing in some rows and otherwise reads once, few, many or a size class.

>-|TRBV28|TRBD1|TRBJ2-7
CASRSGTGAYEQYF
TGTGCCAGCAGGTCCGGGACAGGGGCCTACGAGCAGTACTTC
>-|TRBV7-3|TRBD1|TRBJ2-2
CASTGTGNTGELFF
TGTGCCAGCACCGGGACAGGGAACACCGGGGAGCTGTTTTTT
>-|TRBV11-2|-|TRBJ2-1
CASSLDQGYNEQFF
TGTGCCAGCAGCTTAGATCAGGGTTACAATGAGCAGTTCTTC
>once|TRBV7-3|TRBD2|TRBJ2-1
CASSSSTSGSHEQFF
TGTGCCAGCAGCTCATCCACTAGCGGGAGTCATGAGCAGTTCTTC
>few|TRBV30|-|TRBJ1-1
CAWNWANTEAFF
TGTGCCTGGAATTGGGCAAACACTGAAGCTTTCTTT
>-|TRBV7-3|-|TRBJ2-7
CASSLVPAGAYEQYF
TGTGCCAGCAGCTTGGTCCCGGCTGGCGCCTACGAGCAGTACTTC
>-|TRBV7-9|-|TRBJ2-6
CASSLVAGSGANVLTF
TGTGCCAGCAGCTTAGTTGCAGGCTCTGGGGCCAACGTCCTGACTTTC
>-|TRBV2|-|TRBJ2-5
CASSPTTGRQETQYF
TGTGCCAGCAGTCCTACGACAGGGAGGCAAGAGACCCAGTACTTC
>-|TRBV11-2|-|TRBJ2-3
CASGSEGPSLF
TGTGCCAGCGGAAGCGAAGGCCCATCGTTATTT
>-|TRBV28|-|TRBJ1-2
CASSLGNQFYGYTF
TGTGCCAGCAGTTTAGGGAACCAATTCTATGGCTACACCTTC
>-|TRBV5-1|-|TRBJ2-7
CASSLGQWRINEQYF
TGCGCCAGCAGCTTGGGACAGTGGCGTATAAACGAGCAGTACTTC
>-|TRBV9|-|TRBJ2-3
CASSVEWESGTTQYF
TGTGCCAGCAGCGTAGAATGGGAGTCGGGAACTACGCAGTATTTT
>-|TRBV29-1|-|TRBJ2-2
CSAQRGDPTGELFF
TGCAGCGCCCAAAGGGGAGATCCGACCGGGGAGCTGTTTTTT
>few|TRBV11-2|TRBD2|TRBJ2-7
CASNPLSGRSYEQYF
TGTGCCAGCAACCCGCTCAGCGGGAGGTCCTACGAGCAGTACTTC
>-|TRBV2|TRBD1|TRBJ1-1
CASSEANIGQGTEAFF
TGTGCCAGCAGTGAAGCCAATATAGGACAGGGGACTGAAGCTTTCTTT
>-|TRBV5-1|-|TRBJ2-7
CASSLAVAAANEQYF
TGCGCCAGCAGCTTGGCCGTGGCAGCGGCGAACGAGCAGTACTTC
>-|TRBV6-6|-|TRBJ1-4
CASSARLPVQLFF
TGTGCCAGCAGCGCCCGGTTGCCTGTCCAACTGTTTTTT
>once|TRBV5-1|-|TRBJ1-1
CASSPGTPNTEAFF
TGCGCCAGCAGTCCCGGGACACCGAACACTGAAGCTTTCTTT
>-|TRBV7-9|-|TRBJ1-1
CASSLSRGNTEAFF
TGTGCCAGCAGCTTAAGTAGAGGGAACACTGAAGCTTTCTTT
>-|TRBV7-2|-|TRBJ1-2
CASSLEQSGHNYGYTF
TGTGCCAGCAGCTTAGAACAAAGTGGACACAACTATGGCTACACCTTC
>-|TRBV19|TRBD1|TRBJ2-1
CASSTRGPEQFF
TGTGCCAGTAGTACGAGGGGGCCGGAGCAGTTCTTC
>-|TRBV27|-|TRBJ1-4
CASTPSFNEKLFF
TGTGCCAGCACCCCTAGCTTCAATGAAAAACTGTTTTTT
>-|TRBV5-1|-|TRBJ2-5
CASGPGGVQETQYF
TGCGCCAGCGGCCCCGGCGGGGTCCAAGAGACCCAGTACTTC
>-|TRBV14|-|TRBJ2-2
CASSQDVNTGELFF
TGTGCCAGCAGCCAAGATGTGAACACCGGGGAGCTGTTTTTT
>-|TRBV5-8|-|TRBJ2-1
CASRSSGNEQFF
TGTGCCAGCAGATCAAGCGGGAATGAGCAGTTCTTC
>-|TRBV5-1|TRBD1|TRBJ2-5
CASSRDRGGETQYF
TGCGCCAGCAGCAGGGACAGGGGAGGGGAGACCCAGTACTTC
>once|TRBV5-1|-|TRBJ2-7
CASSLGGTSSSYEQYF
TGCGCCAGCAGCTTGGGGGGGACATCGAGCTCCTACGAGCAGTACTTC
>-|TRBV6-6|-|TRBJ2-7
CASSPSTRSYEQYF
TGTGCCAGCAGTCCCTCGACTAGGTCCTACGAGCAGTACTTC
>-|TRBV11-2|-|TRBJ2-5
CASSFSLTGAQETQYF
TGTGCCAGCAGCTTCTCCCTAACCGGGGCCCAAGAGACCCAGTACTTC
>-|TRBV5-1|-|TRBJ2-7
CASAEPTSNEQYF
TGCGCCAGCGCGGAACCGACTAGTAACGAGCAGTACTTC
>-|TRBV2|TRBD1|TRBJ1-1
CASSSGQGRTEAFF
TGTGCCAGCAGTTCCGGACAGGGGAGGACTGAAGCTTTCTTT
>-|TRBV9|TRBD1|TRBJ2-5
CASSVAGQGASETQYF
TGTGCCAGCAGCGTAGCTGGGCAGGGGGCCTCAGAGACCCAGTACTTC
>-|TRBV6-5|TRBD1|TRBJ1-3
CASRTGGFSGNTIYF
TGTGCCAGCAGGACAGGGGGCTTCTCTGGAAACACCATATATTTT
>once|TRBV14|-|TRBJ1-1
CASSQDRPYRDLNTEAFF
TGTGCCAGCAGCCAAGACCGTCCCTACAGGGACCTGAACACTGAAGCTTTCTTT
>-|TRBV5-4|TRBD1|TRBJ2-2
CASSLRGPNTGELFF
TGTGCCAGCAGCTTAAGGGGGCCGAACACCGGGGAGCTGTTTTTT
>-|TRBV5-1|-|TRBJ1-1
CASRRGAGTDTEAFF
TGCGCCAGCAGACGGGGGGCGGGTACGGACACTGAAGCTTTCTTT
>-|TRBV28|TRBD2|TRBJ2-1
CASTVAGQSYNEQFF
TGTGCCAGCACCGTAGCGGGCCAATCCTACAATGAGCAGTTCTTC
>-|TRBV7-9|-|TRBJ2-1
CASSLAGGVNEQFF
TGTGCCAGCAGCTTAGCTGGTGGTGTGAATGAGCAGTTCTTC
>-|TRBV5-1|-|TRBJ2-3
CASSPGDFPSTDTQYF
TGCGCCAGCAGCCCGGGGGACTTCCCTAGCACAGATACGCAGTATTTT
>-|TRBV28|-|TRBJ2-7
CASRGRDRSSYEQYF
TGTGCCAGCAGGGGCCGGGACCGTTCCTCCTACGAGCAGTACTTC
>once|TRBV28|TRBD1|TRBJ2-7
CASKPGQSYEQYF
TGTGCCAGCAAACCGGGACAGTCATACGAGCAGTACTTC
>-|TRBV30|TRBD2|TRBJ2-1
CAWSKTSGSYNEQFF
TGTGCCTGGAGTAAGACTAGCGGGTCCTACAATGAGCAGTTCTTC
>-|TRBV6-1|-|TRBJ1-5
CASSRSNQPQHF
TGTGCCTCGTCAAGAAGCAATCAGCCCCAGCATTTT
>few|TRBV7-2|-|TRBJ1-1
CASSLEGLNTEAFF
TGTGCCAGCAGCTTAGAAGGCCTGAACACTGAAGCTTTCTTT
>-|TRBV10-1|-|TRBJ2-1
CASSASMGVVNEQFF
TGCGCCAGCAGTGCGTCCATGGGGGTAGTCAATGAGCAGTTCTTC
>-|TRBV7-3|-|TRBJ2-4
CASSLYSSGNIQYF
TGTGCCAGCAGCTTATATAGCTCGGGAAACATTCAGTACTTC
>few|TRBV11-2|-|TRBJ1-5
CASSLNREQPQHF
TGTGCCAGCAGCTTAAACAGGGAACAGCCCCAGCATTTT
>-|TRBV5-1|-|TRBJ1-2
CASSLGTNFQGGYTF
TGCGCCAGCAGCTTGGGGACGAATTTTCAGGGAGGCTACACCTTC
>-|TRBV28|TRBD1|TRBJ1-2
CASNGQGAYGYTF
TGTGCCAGCAACGGGCAGGGGGCCTATGGCTACACCTTC
>-|TRBV11-3|-|TRBJ2-3
CASSSRTETDTQYF
TGTGCCAGCAGCTCCAGGACAGAGACAGATACGCAGTATTTT
>-|TRBV7-3|-|TRBJ2-3
CASSLFPRGSGTDTQYF
TGTGCCAGCAGCTTATTTCCCCGAGGTAGCGGCACAGATACGCAGTATTTT
>once|TRBV5-1|TRBD1|TRBJ2-3
CASSLGQGGDTQYF
TGCGCCAGCAGCTTAGGACAGGGTGGAGATACGCAGTATTTT
>-|TRBV9|-|TRBJ1-2
CASSVDSNINYGYTF
TGTGCCAGCAGCGTAGACTCAAATATTAACTATGGCTACACCTTC
>-|TRBV6-1|-|TRBJ2-7
CASSPGDYEQYF
TGTGCCAGCAGTCCAGGGGACTACGAGCAGTACTTC
>-|TRBV12-5|-|TRBJ1-1
CASGSDSMNTEAFF
TGTGCTAGTGGTTCGGACAGCATGAACACTGAAGCTTTCTTT
>-|TRBV5-6|-|TRBJ1-2
CASSSGTANYGYTF
TGTGCCAGCAGCTCCGGGACGGCTAACTATGGCTACACCTTC
>-|TRBV5-8|TRBD1|TRBJ2-1
CASSLGTGRYNEQFF
TGTGCCAGCAGCTTAGGGACAGGTAGATACAATGAGCAGTTCTTC
>once|TRBV4-2|TRBD2|TRBJ2-5
CASPPPAGEQYF
TGTGCCAGCCCCCCTCCAGCGGGGGAGCAGTACTTC
>-|TRBV6-1|TRBD2|TRBJ2-7
CATRLAGGPYEQYF
TGTGCCACCCGACTAGCGGGAGGACCCTACGAGCAGTACTTC
>-|TRBV27|-|TRBJ2-7
CASSLGGEIEQYF
TGTGCCAGCAGTTTAGGCGGGGAGATCGAGCAGTACTTC